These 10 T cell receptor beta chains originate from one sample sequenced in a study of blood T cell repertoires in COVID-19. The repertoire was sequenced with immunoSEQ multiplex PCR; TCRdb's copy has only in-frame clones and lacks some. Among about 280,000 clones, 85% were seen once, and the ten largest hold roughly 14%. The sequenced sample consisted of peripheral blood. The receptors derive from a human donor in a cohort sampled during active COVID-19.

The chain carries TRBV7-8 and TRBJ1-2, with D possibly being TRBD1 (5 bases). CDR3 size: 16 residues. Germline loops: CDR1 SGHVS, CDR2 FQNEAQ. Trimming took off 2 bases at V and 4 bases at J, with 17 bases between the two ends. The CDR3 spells CASSLRGDRTFYGYTF. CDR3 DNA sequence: TGTGCCAGCAGCTTACGAGGTGACAGAACCTTCTATGGCTACACCTTC. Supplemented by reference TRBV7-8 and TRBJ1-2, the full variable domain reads GAGVSQSPRYKVAKRGQDVALRCDPISGHVSLFWYQQALGQGPEFLTYFQNEAQLDKSGLPSDRFFAERPEGSVSTLKIQRTQQEDSAVYLCASSLRGDRTFYGYTFGSGTRLTVV.

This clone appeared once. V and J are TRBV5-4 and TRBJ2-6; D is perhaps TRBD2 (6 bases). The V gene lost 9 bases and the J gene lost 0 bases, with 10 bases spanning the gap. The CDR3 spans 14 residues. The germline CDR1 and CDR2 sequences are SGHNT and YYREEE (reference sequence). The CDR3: CATRGSSGANVLTF. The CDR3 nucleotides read TGTGCCACCCGGGGGTCCTCTGGGGCCAACGTCCTGACTTTC.

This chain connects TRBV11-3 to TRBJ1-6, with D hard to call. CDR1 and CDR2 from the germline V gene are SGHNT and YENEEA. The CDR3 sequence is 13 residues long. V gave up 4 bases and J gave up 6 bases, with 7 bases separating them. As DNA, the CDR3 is TGTGCCAGCAGCTCAATGCGTAATTCACCCCTCCACTTT. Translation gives CASSSMRNSPLHF.

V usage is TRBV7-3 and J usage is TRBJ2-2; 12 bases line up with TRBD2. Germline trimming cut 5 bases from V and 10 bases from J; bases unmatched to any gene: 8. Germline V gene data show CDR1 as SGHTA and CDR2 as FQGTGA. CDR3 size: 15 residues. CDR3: CASSELAGGLTELFF. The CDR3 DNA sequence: TGTGCCAGCAGCGAACTAGCGGGAGGCTTAACGGAGCTGTTTTTT.

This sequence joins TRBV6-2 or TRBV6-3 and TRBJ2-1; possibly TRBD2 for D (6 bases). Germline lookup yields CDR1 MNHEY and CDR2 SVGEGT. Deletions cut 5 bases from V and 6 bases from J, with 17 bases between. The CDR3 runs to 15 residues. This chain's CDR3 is CASSPSSGSRNEQFF. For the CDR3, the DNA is TGTGCCAGCAGTCCCTCGAGCGGGTCTCGCAATGAGCAGTTCTTC.

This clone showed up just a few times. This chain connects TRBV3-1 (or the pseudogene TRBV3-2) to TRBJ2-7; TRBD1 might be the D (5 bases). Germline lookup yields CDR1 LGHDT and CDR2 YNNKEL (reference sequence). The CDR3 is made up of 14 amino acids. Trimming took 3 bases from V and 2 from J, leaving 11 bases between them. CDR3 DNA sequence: TGTGCCAGCAGCCATCAGGGCACGGCCTACGAGCAGTACTTC. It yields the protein CASSHQGTAYEQYF.

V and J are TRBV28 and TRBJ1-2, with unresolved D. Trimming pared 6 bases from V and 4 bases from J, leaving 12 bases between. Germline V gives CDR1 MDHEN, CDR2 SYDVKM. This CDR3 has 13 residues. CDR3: CASSPGISYGYTF. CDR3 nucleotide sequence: TGTGCCAGCAGCCCCGGGATCTCCTATGGCTACACCTTC.

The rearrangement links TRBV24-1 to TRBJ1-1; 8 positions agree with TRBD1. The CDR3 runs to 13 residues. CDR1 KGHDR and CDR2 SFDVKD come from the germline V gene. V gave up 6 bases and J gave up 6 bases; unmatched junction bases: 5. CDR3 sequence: CATSRAQGAEAFF. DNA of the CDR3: TGTGCCACCAGTCGAGCACAGGGGGCTGAAGCTTTCTTT.

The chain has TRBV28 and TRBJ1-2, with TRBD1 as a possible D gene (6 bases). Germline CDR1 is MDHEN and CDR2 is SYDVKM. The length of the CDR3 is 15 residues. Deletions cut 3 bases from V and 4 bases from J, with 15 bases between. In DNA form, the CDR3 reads TGTGCCAGCAGTTTCGGTTATAGCAGGGGCTATGGCTACACCTTC. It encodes CASSFGYSRGYGYTF.

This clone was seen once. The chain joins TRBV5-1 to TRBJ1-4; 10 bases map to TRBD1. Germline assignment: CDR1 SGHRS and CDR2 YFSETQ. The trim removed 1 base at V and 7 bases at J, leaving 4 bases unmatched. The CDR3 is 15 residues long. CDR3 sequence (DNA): TGCGCCAGCAGCTTGAATGGACAGGGGGTTGAAAAACTGTTTTTT. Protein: CASSLNGQGVEKLFF.